The 26 T cell receptor beta chains below were found in one sample sequenced in a study of OX40 agonist ivuxolimab in advanced cancers. The assay was immunoSEQ multiplex PCR, and TCRdb's table has in-frame clones only and misses some. The sample holds about 63,000 clones; 75% to 90% are singletons and the top ten take approximately 11%. The sample consisted of CD4+ or CD8+ T cells sorted from blood, taken in a trial of the OX40 agonist ivuxolimab. The receptor source for this set is an adult with an advanced solid tumor such as melanoma, head and neck, liver or kidney cancer.

V is TRBV18 and J is TRBJ2-3, with D hard to call. This CDR3 region has 12 residues. Germline V gene data show CDR1 as KGHSH and CDR2 as LQKENI. Trimming shortened V by 2 bases and J by 0 bases, and 0 bases separated the two germline ends. Written as DNA, the CDR3 is TGTGCCAGCTCACCAAGCACAGATACGCAGTATTTT. Protein sequence: CASSPSTDTQYF.

This clone was seen only a few times. The gene calls are TRBV28 and TRBJ2-7, with a weak D call TRBD1 (5 bases). In germline, CDR1 is MDHEN, CDR2 SYDVKM. This CDR3 has 13 residues. Trimming stripped 4 bases from V and 4 bases from J, with 11 bases between. DNA for the CDR3: TGTGCCAGCAGTTCGACAGCCCAGTACGAGCAGTACTTC. Translating it yields CASSSTAQYEQYF.

This sequence joins TRBV27 and TRBJ1-6; unclear D gene. The CDR3 length is 14 residues. In germline, CDR1 is MNHEY, CDR2 SMNVEV (reference sequence). V was trimmed by 5 bases and J by 10 bases, leaving 15 bases between them. CDR3 residues: CASSRREGQSPLHF. The CDR3 coding sequence is TGTGCCAGCAGTAGGCGCGAAGGGCAATCACCCCTCCACTTT.

The chain links TRBV5-1 to TRBJ1-4; D is unclear. Germline CDR1 reads SGHRS; CDR2 reads YFSETQ. Trimming pared 3 bases from V and 8 bases from J, leaving 14 bases between. The CDR3 has 14 residues. The CDR3 protein is CASSWTGLGEKLFF. The CDR3 DNA reads as TGCGCCAGCAGCTGGACTGGGCTAGGGGAAAAACTGTTTTTT.

The chain couples TRBV19 to TRBJ1-1; possibly TRBD1 for D (5 bases). The germline V gene encodes CDR1 LNHDA and CDR2 SQIVND (reference sequence). This CDR3 region has 12 residues. Trimming removed 7 bases from V and 3 bases from J, with 9 bases in between. CDR3 sequence: CASKVGDTEAFF. As DNA, the CDR3 is TGTGCCAGTAAGGTGGGGGACACTGAAGCTTTCTTT.

This clone was seen only once. The V and J genes are TRBV27 and TRBJ2-1; 7 bases are a match to TRBD2. The CDR3 is made up of 14 amino acids. Germline V gives CDR1 MNHEY, CDR2 SMNVEV (reference sequence). Losses at the gene ends were 4 bases for V and 6 bases for J; bases not matched to a gene: 6. The CDR3 loop is CASSWGREPNEQFF. The CDR3 DNA is TGTGCCAGCAGTTGGGGGAGGGAACCCAATGAGCAGTTCTTC.

J is TRBJ2-2 and V is TRBV19; 10 bases match TRBD1. Unmatched junction bases numbered 2, after V lost 4 bases and J lost 3 bases. The germline gives CDR1 LNHDA, CDR2 SQIVND (reference sequence). The CDR3 totals 15 residues. The DNA of the CDR3 is TGTGCCAGTAGTACCGGGACAGGGGACACCGGGGAGCTGTTTTTT. It encodes CASSTGTGDTGELFF.

There are a few counts of this clone. This chain connects TRBV11-2 to TRBJ1-1; TRBD1 matches 7 bases. Germline lookup yields CDR1 SGHAT and CDR2 FQNNGV. Trimming removed 4 bases from V and 3 bases from J; junction bases left unmatched: 8. This CDR3 has 15 residues. Here the CDR3 DNA reads TGTGCCAGCAGCTCATCACTCAGGGGGGACACTGAAGCTTTCTTT. This codes for CASSSSLRGDTEAFF.

The sample holds one count of this clone. The chain couples TRBV4-1 to TRBJ2-1; TRBD2 is a possible D gene (6 bases). The CDR3 contains 15 residues. V was shortened by 0 bases and J by 4 bases, with 10 bases between the two germline ends. From germline, CDR1 is MGHRA and CDR2 YSYEKL. The CDR3 DNA reads TGCGCCAGCAGCCAAGATCGGGGGACTTACAATGAGCAGTTCTTC. This gives the protein CASSQDRGTYNEQFF.

The CDR3 nucleotides are TGCGCCAGCAGCTGGGACGGGGATGGCTACACCTTC. Protein product: CASSWDGDGYTF. The chain is built from TRBV5-1 and TRBJ1-2; tentative D call: TRBD1 (5 bases). V shed 3 bases and J shed 6 bases, with 9 bases lying between them. The length of the CDR3 is 12 residues. The germline V gene encodes CDR1 SGHRS and CDR2 YFSETQ.

The rearrangement joins TRBV27 to TRBJ2-5; maybe TRBD1 (5 bases). The germline V gene has CDR1 MNHEY and CDR2 SMNVEV (reference sequence). The CDR3 runs to 13 residues. DNA for the CDR3: TGTGCTTCGGGCCTAGGGGTTCAAGAGACCCAGTACTTC. Amino acid sequence: CASGLGVQETQYF.

V usage is TRBV29-1 and J usage is TRBJ2-1; a possible D gene is TRBD2 (5 bases). Trimming pared 5 bases from V and 4 bases from J, leaving 9 bases between. CDR3 length: 12 residues. Germline CDR1 is SQVTM and CDR2 is ANQGSEA. The CDR3 sequence is CSVRGFYNEQFF. Here the CDR3 DNA reads TGCAGCGTTCGCGGGTTTTACAATGAGCAGTTCTTC.

The rearrangement joins TRBV15 to TRBJ2-2; D is undetermined. Germline V gives CDR1 LNHNV, CDR2 YYDKDF (reference sequence). This CDR3 has 13 residues. The germline V and J ends were trimmed by 4 bases and 2 bases, with 5 bases remaining between them. CDR3 sequence: CATSNFNTGELFF. CDR3 DNA: TGTGCCACCAGCAACTTTAACACCGGGGAGCTGTTTTTT.

The rearrangement uses TRBV4-1 and TRBJ2-7; D unresolved. This CDR3 contains 16 residues. Looked up from germline, CDR1 is MGHRA and CDR2 is YSYEKL. Trimming removed 1 base from V and 0 bases from J, with 13 bases in between. The CDR3 DNA reads TGCGCCAGCAGCCAAGGAGTCCCCTATAGCTCCTACGAGCAGTACTTC. Its translation is CASSQGVPYSSYEQYF.

This chain uses TRBV2 with TRBJ2-2, with TRBD2 matching over 10 bases. The CDR3 length is 15 residues. J was trimmed by 4 bases and V by 4 bases; bases with no gene match: 3. Per germline, CDR1 SNHLY and CDR2 FYNNEI. The CDR3 reads CASSGPSGSTGELFF. The CDR3 DNA reads as TGTGCCAGCAGTGGGCCTAGCGGGAGCACCGGGGAGCTGTTTTTT.

The chain joins TRBV7-9 to TRBJ1-6; 8 bases agree with TRBD1. This CDR3 comprises 17 residues. J lost 7 bases, V lost 0 bases, and 8 bases had no gene match. Germline CDR1 is SEHNR and CDR2 is FQNEAQ (reference sequence). The CDR3 DNA reads TGTGCCAGCAGCTTAGCCGCCCCCCGGACAGGGAATTCACCCCTCCACTTT. This gives the protein CASSLAAPRTGNSPLHF.

The genes are TRBV10-3 and TRBJ2-1; 7 nucleotides align to TRBD1. CDR1 ENHRY and CDR2 SYGVKD come from the germline V gene. The length of the CDR3 is 15 residues. V trimming: 6 bases; J trimming: 8 bases; junction bases outside the gene matches: 13. CDR3 sequence reads: CAISNMRQGIDEQFF. The CDR3, as DNA: TGTGCCATCAGCAATATGCGACAGGGTATCGATGAGCAGTTCTTC.

The rearrangement uses TRBV5-4 and TRBJ2-7, with D possibly TRBD1 on 5 matching bases. V was trimmed by 7 bases and J by 7 bases, leaving 18 bases between them. Germline V lookup: CDR1 SGHNT, CDR2 YYREEE (reference sequence). The CDR3 is 13 amino acids. CDR3 protein: CASSGQGNREQYF. DNA of the CDR3: TGTGCCAGCTCCGGACAAGGGAACAGAGAGCAGTACTTC.

The genes are TRBV7-6 and TRBJ2-7; 7 nucleotides align to TRBD2. CDR1 is SGHVS, CDR2 FNYEAQ, per germline. This CDR3 is built from 15 residues. V gave up 2 bases and J gave up 3 bases; unmatched junction bases: 7. This chain's CDR3 is CASSLKAGTYYEQYF. DNA for the CDR3: TGTGCCAGCAGCTTAAAAGCGGGGACTTACTACGAGCAGTACTTC.

This rearrangement joins TRBV18 to TRBJ2-7; the match to TRBD2 covers 9 bases. Germline loops: CDR1 KGHSH, CDR2 LQKENI. J gave up 5 bases and V 2 bases, and 7 bases lay outside the gene matches. The CDR3 loop spans 15 amino acids. The CDR3 spells CASSPGLAGADEQYF. CDR3 nucleotides: TGTGCCAGCTCACCAGGCTTAGCGGGAGCCGACGAGCAGTACTTC.

Written as DNA, the CDR3 is TGCAGCGTCCTAGACAGGGCGTACGAGCAGTACTTC. It codes for CSVLDRAYEQYF. V usage is TRBV29-1 and J usage is TRBJ2-7; 7 positions agree with TRBD1. Looked up from germline, CDR1 is SQVTM and CDR2 is ANQGSEA. CDR3 length: 12 amino acids. V was pared by 6 bases and J by 4 bases, with 6 bases of the junction left unmatched.

This chain connects TRBV15 to TRBJ2-7, with TRBD2 as a possible D gene (5 bases). Trimming cost V 0 bases and J 1 base, with 13 bases left between them. The germline gives CDR1 LNHNV, CDR2 YYDKDF (reference sequence). The CDR3 covers 16 residues. The CDR3 DNA sequence: TGTGCCACCAGCAGAGAAATTATGAGCGGTTCCTACGAGCAGTACTTC. Translated, it gives CATSREIMSGSYEQYF.

This chain connects TRBV18 to TRBJ2-5; 7 bases fit TRBD2. The CDR3 covers 15 residues. V trimming: 2 bases; J trimming: 1 base; junction bases outside the gene matches: 4. Germline V gene data show CDR1 as KGHSH and CDR2 as LQKENI. CDR3 DNA: TGTGCCAGCTCACCAATGGCTAGCGGCCAAGAGACCCAGTACTTC. This encodes CASSPMASGQETQYF.

The V and J genes are TRBV11-2 and TRBJ2-1, with D perhaps matching TRBD2 (6 bases). V was trimmed by 6 bases and J by 4 bases, leaving 13 bases between them. Germline V gene lookup returns CDR1 SGHAT and CDR2 FQNNGV. The CDR3 covers 14 residues. CDR3 DNA sequence: TGTGCCAGCAGAAGGCTAGCGTCGTACAATGAGCAGTTCTTC. Its protein is CASRRLASYNEQFF.

The CDR3 loop is CSSGEGATEAFF. CDR3 bases: TGCAGCTCAGGGGAGGGGGCCACTGAAGCTTTCTTT. This chain joins TRBV29-1 and TRBJ1-1; 7 nucleotides agree with TRBD1. The CDR3 covers 12 residues. J lost 4 bases, V lost 8 bases, and 7 bases had no gene match. Germline loops: CDR1 SQVTM, CDR2 ANQGSEA.

The chain is built from TRBV9 and TRBJ1-1; D possibly corresponds to TRBD1 (5 bases). Trimming removed 0 bases at V and 1 base at J, with 10 bases between. The length of the CDR3 is 15 residues. Per germline, CDR1 SGDLS and CDR2 YYNGEE. In nucleotides, the CDR3 is TGTGCCAGCAGCGTAGGATTGACAGAGAACACTGAAGCTTTCTTT. Encoded protein: CASSVGLTENTEAFF.